What follows are 26 T cell receptor beta chains derived from one specimen sequenced in a study of shared clonotypes between healthy human individuals. Sequencing was performed with immunoSEQ multiplex PCR; in TCRdb, only in-frame clones are kept and a portion is missing. The data show about 1.1 million clones, 75% to 85% seen once. Sequencing was performed on memory CD4+ T cells from PBMCs. Noted subset: CD45RA-negative fraction. Receptors were obtained from a man younger than 35 in good health. Some clones in this sample may be carry-over from other donors' samples.

The V and J genes are TRBV2 and TRBJ2-7; D ambiguous. This CDR3 contains 14 residues. Germline V gene sequence: CDR1 SNHLY, CDR2 FYNNEI. The V end lost 3 bases, the J end lost 2 bases, and 11 bases lay between the germline ends. This CDR3 reads CASSDQGTTYEQYF. In DNA form, the CDR3 reads TGTGCCAGCAGTGATCAAGGTACTACCTACGAGCAGTACTTC.

This rearrangement joins TRBV2 to TRBJ2-7; D is possibly TRBD1 or TRBD2 (5 bases each). This CDR3 comprises 14 residues. From germline, CDR1 is SNHLY and CDR2 FYNNEI. V lost 4 bases, J lost 0 bases, and 10 bases lay in between. The CDR3 bases are TGTGCCAGCAGTGCCCAGGGAGCCTCCTACGAGCAGTACTTC. Translated: CASSAQGASYEQYF.

This clone has a handful of counts. The V call is TRBV11-2, the J call TRBJ1-4; D is unclear. V dropped 5 bases and J dropped 0 bases, with 10 bases sitting between them. Germline CDR1 is SGHAT and CDR2 is FQNNGV. The length of the CDR3 is 15 residues. This CDR3 is CASSGGYSTNEKLFF. CDR3 bases: TGTGCCAGCAGCGGTGGATACTCAACTAATGAAAAACTGTTTTTT.

The chain links TRBV7-9 to TRBJ1-1; D is unresolved. This CDR3 contains 13 residues. Per germline, CDR1 SEHNR and CDR2 FQNEAQ (reference sequence). V was pared by 4 bases and J by 4 bases, with 10 bases between. The chain's CDR3 is CASSSNWGTEAFF. The CDR3 DNA sequence: TGTGCCAGCAGCTCTAACTGGGGCACTGAAGCTTTCTTT.

This chain uses TRBV5-1 with TRBJ1-2, with a weak D call TRBD1 (5 bases). The CDR3 contains 14 residues. In germline, CDR1 is SGHRS, CDR2 YFSETQ. Trimming left V 3 bases short and J 1 base short, with 10 bases between. CDR3 coding DNA: TGCGCCAGCAGCTACGGGACGGGTAACTATGGCTACACCTTC. It is translated as CASSYGTGNYGYTF.

The table lists this clone with a few counts. The chain employs TRBV5-1 and TRBJ2-7; no reliable D call. Germline loops: CDR1 SGHRS, CDR2 YFSETQ. The CDR3 consists of 15 residues. V shed 0 bases and J shed 3 bases, with 13 bases lying between them. This chain's CDR3 is CASSLALEQRYEQYF. DNA of the CDR3: TGCGCCAGCAGCTTGGCTTTGGAACAGCGCTACGAGCAGTACTTC. Full variable domain (outside the CDR3, taken from reference TRBV5-1 and TRBJ2-7): KAGVTQTPRYLIKTRGQQVTLSCSPISGHRSVSWYQQTPGQGLQFLFEYFSETQRNKGNFPGRFSGRQFSNSRSEMNVSTLELGDSALYLCASSLALEQRYEQYFGPGTRLTVT.

The genes are TRBV9 and TRBJ1-1; TRBD1 agrees at 7 bases. CDR3 size: 12 residues. The V gene end was trimmed by 2 bases and the J gene end by 12 bases; junction bases not matched to a gene: 7. Germline V lookup: CDR1 SGDLS, CDR2 YYNGEE. The CDR3 loop is CASSVGGGVPFF. CDR3 sequence (DNA): TGTGCCAGCAGCGTTGGAGGGGGCGTCCCTTTCTTT.

This rearrangement joins TRBV5-1 to TRBJ2-1; 9 bases are a match to TRBD2. Germline V gives CDR1 SGHRS, CDR2 YFSETQ. The trim removed 4 bases at V and 3 bases at J, leaving 5 bases unmatched. CDR3 size: 15 residues. The CDR3 DNA sequence: TGCGCCAGCAGCCTTAGCGGGAGCGACTACAATGAGCAGTTCTTC. It codes for CASSLSGSDYNEQFF.

V is TRBV2 and J is TRBJ1-4; TRBD1 matches 9 bases. V lost 8 bases to trimming and J lost 3 bases; unmatched junction nucleotides: 7. Germline CDR1 is SNHLY and CDR2 is FYNNEI. This CDR3 spans 15 amino acids. The CDR3 region is CASRRDRVPNEKLFF. As DNA, the CDR3 is TGTGCCAGCCGGCGGGACAGGGTCCCTAATGAAAAACTGTTTTTT.

The chain carries TRBV4-2 and TRBJ2-3; tentatively, D is TRBD2 (6 bases). Between the trimmed V and J ends, which lost 3 bases and 1 base, there was a span of 11 bases. The CDR3 spans 15 residues. Looked up from germline, CDR1 is LGHNA and CDR2 is YNFKEQ. The CDR3 sequence: CASSQGGWGTDTQYF. In DNA, the CDR3 is TGTGCCAGCAGCCAGGGGGGTTGGGGCACAGATACGCAGTATTTT.

The rearrangement uses TRBV20-1 and TRBJ2-1; no clear D. CDR3 length: 10 residues. Germline V gives CDR1 DFQATT, CDR2 SNEGSKA (reference sequence). The V gene lost 3 bases and the J gene lost 11 bases, with 8 bases spanning the gap. CDR3 loop: CSASLTQQFF. CDR3 in DNA: TGCAGTGCTAGTTTGACTCAGCAGTTCTTC.

This clone appeared a single time. The rearrangement uses TRBV28 and TRBJ2-1, with 9 bases that match TRBD2. Germline-derived CDR1 and CDR2 are MDHEN and SYDVKM. This CDR3 spans 13 amino acids. With V trimmed by 7 bases and J by 4 bases, 2 bases remained unmatched. The CDR3 sequence is CASIAGAYNEQFF. The DNA of the CDR3 is TGTGCCAGCATAGCGGGAGCTTACAATGAGCAGTTCTTC.

The V and J genes are TRBV19 and TRBJ2-4, with D possibly matching TRBD2 (5 bases). V shed 1 base and J shed 6 bases, with 10 bases lying between them. Germline assignment: CDR1 LNHDA and CDR2 SQIVND (reference sequence). The CDR3 covers 14 residues. The CDR3 region is CASSIVGGGNIQYF. CDR3 coding DNA: TGTGCCAGTAGTATAGTCGGCGGAGGAAACATTCAGTACTTC. Looking up the rest from reference TRBV19 and TRBJ2-4 gives the full variable domain: DGGITQSPKYLFRKEGQNVTLSCEQNLNHDAMYWYRQDPGQGLRLIYYSQIVNDFQKGDIAEGYSVSREKKESFPLTVTSAQKNPTAFYLCASSIVGGGNIQYFGAGTRLSVL.

This chain uses TRBV19 with TRBJ2-7, with a weak D call TRBD2 (6 bases). The germline gives CDR1 LNHDA, CDR2 SQIVND (reference sequence). The V end was cut by 1 base, the J end by 2 bases, with 12 bases between. This CDR3 has 15 amino acids. The CDR3 protein is CASSIGPGETYEQYF. The CDR3 DNA is TGTGCCAGTAGTATAGGTCCGGGGGAGACCTACGAGCAGTACTTC.

The rearrangement joins TRBV19 to TRBJ2-3; possibly TRBD2 for D (6 bases). CDR1 and CDR2 from the germline V gene are LNHDA and SQIVND (reference sequence). The CDR3 covers 17 residues. V lost 3 bases and J 0 bases, leaving 16 bases between the germline ends. CDR3 loop: CASSIQPSAFSTDTQYF. For the CDR3, the DNA is TGTGCCAGTAGTATTCAACCTAGCGCATTTAGCACAGATACGCAGTATTTT.

V and J are TRBV6-5 and TRBJ2-2; tentatively, D is TRBD2 (6 bases). The V end was cut by 4 bases, the J end by 0 bases, with 9 bases between. The CDR3 has 15 amino acids. Per the germline V gene, CDR1 is MNHEY and CDR2 is SVGAGI. The CDR3 loop is CASSLLAANTGELFF. CDR3 DNA sequence: TGTGCCAGCAGTTTATTAGCGGCGAACACCGGGGAGCTGTTTTTT.

V gene TRBV5-4 combines with J gene TRBJ2-7, with a weak D call TRBD1 (5 bases). Germline CDR1 SGHNT, CDR2 YYREEE (reference sequence). The V end lost 4 bases, the J end lost 3 bases, and 14 bases lay between the germline ends. The CDR3 is 14 residues long. In DNA form, the CDR3 reads TGTGCCAGCAGCAAAGGACAAGGGTTCTACGAGCAGTACTTC. Its protein is CASSKGQGFYEQYF.

The chain links TRBV7-6 to TRBJ2-3; 10 nucleotides line up with TRBD2. The CDR3 sequence is 16 residues long. CDR1 and CDR2 (germline): SGHVS, FNYEAQ. V shed 1 base, J shed 7 bases, and the junction held 8 bases outside the gene matches. The CDR3 sequence: CASSLGSGRSRNTQYF. The CDR3 DNA sequence: TGTGCCAGCAGCTTAGGTAGCGGGAGGAGCCGAAATACGCAGTATTTT.

The chain joins TRBV18 to TRBJ2-7; no clear D. The CDR3 has 15 amino acids. The V and J ends lost 1 base and 3 bases respectively, with 13 bases between them. In germline, CDR1 is KGHSH, CDR2 LQKENI. CDR3 in DNA: TGTGCCAGCTCACCACGTCGGGTGAAAGTCTACGAGCAGTACTTC. Its protein product is CASSPRRVKVYEQYF.

V gene TRBV11-2 combines with J gene TRBJ2-3, with D uncertain. This CDR3 spans 15 amino acids. V lost 2 bases and J lost 2, with 11 bases in between. From germline, CDR1 is SGHAT and CDR2 FQNNGV. The CDR3 sequence is CASSLSILLTDTQYF. The CDR3 DNA reads TGTGCCAGCAGCTTAAGTATCTTACTCACAGATACGCAGTATTTT.

V gene TRBV5-1 combines with J gene TRBJ2-2, with D possibly TRBD1 on 9 matching bases. The V end was cut by 4 bases, the J end by 2 bases, with 21 bases between. This CDR3 region has 18 residues. From germline, CDR1 is SGHRS and CDR2 YFSETQ. The CDR3 DNA reads TGCGCCAGCAGCCCGGGGGGGCCGGGACAGGGTAACACCGGGGAGCTGTTTTTT. Protein sequence: CASSPGGPGQGNTGELFF.

This chain connects TRBV5-4 to TRBJ1-2, with 7 bases that match TRBD1. CDR3 size: 14 residues. V gave up 4 bases and J gave up 8 bases; unmatched junction bases: 11. Germline V CDR1 and CDR2: SGHNT, YYREEE (reference sequence). The CDR3 loop reads CASSPKQGSVGYTF. The CDR3, as DNA: TGTGCCAGCAGCCCGAAACAGGGGTCGGTCGGCTACACCTTC.

The chain combines TRBV5-4 with TRBJ2-1; 11 positions agree with TRBD2. Germline CDR1 SGHNT, CDR2 YYREEE (reference sequence). This CDR3 contains 16 residues. V shed 0 bases and J 8 bases; nucleotides not matched to a gene: 7. CDR3 residues: CASSLGGRGLADEQFF. CDR3 nucleotide sequence: TGTGCCAGCAGCTTGGGGGGACGGGGACTAGCGGATGAGCAGTTCTTC. Drawing the rest from reference TRBV5-4 and TRBJ2-1, the complete variable domain is ETGVTQSPTHLIKTRGQQVTLRCSSQSGHNTVSWYQQALGQGPQFIFQYYREEENGRGNFPPRFSGLQFPNYSSELNVNALELDDSALYLCASSLGGRGLADEQFFGPGTRLTVL.

Regarding this clone: Within the sample, other DNA sequences also encode this same CDR3. This chain joins TRBV9 and TRBJ2-4; perhaps TRBD1 as D (5 bases). Looked up from germline, CDR1 is SGDLS and CDR2 is YYNGEE. The CDR3 contains 14 residues. V lost 0 bases to trimming and J lost 2 bases, with 6 bases between them. CDR3 sequence (DNA): TGTGCCAGCAGCGTAGGGGGCACCAAAAACATTCAGTACTTC. This gives the protein CASSVGGTKNIQYF. Combining the CDR3 with reference TRBV9 and TRBJ2-4 gives the whole variable domain DSGVTQTPKHLITATGQRVTLRCSPRSGDLSVYWYQQSLDQGLQFLIQYYNGEERAKGNILERFSAQQFPDLHSELNLSSLELGDSALYFCASSVGGTKNIQYFGAGTRLSVL.

The chain combines TRBV12-5 with TRBJ2-2; weak D call: TRBD1 (5 bases). This CDR3 has 17 residues. The V gene lost 3 bases and the J gene lost 5 bases, with 19 bases spanning the gap. Per germline, CDR1 LGHNT and CDR2 FRNRAP. CDR3 sequence reads: CASGFSAGIRGTGELFF. CDR3 nucleotide sequence: TGTGCTAGTGGTTTTTCTGCAGGGATAAGGGGAACCGGGGAGCTGTTTTTT.

With regard to this clone: Other DNA sequences in this sample translate to the same CDR3. The chain couples TRBV5-1 to TRBJ1-4; D is undetermined. Germline V lookup: CDR1 SGHRS, CDR2 YFSETQ. With 0 bases removed from V and 5 bases from J, the gap between germline ends came to 5 bases. There are 13 residues in the CDR3. This CDR3 is CASSLGENEKLFF. The CDR3 DNA reads TGCGCCAGCAGCTTGGGGGAGAATGAAAAACTGTTTTTT.